The 19 T cell receptor beta chains below all came from one sample that was sequenced in a study of blood T cell repertoires in COVID-19 (TCRdb year 2020). The receptor library was made with the immunoSEQ multiplex PCR assay. TCRdb took this table from immuneACCESS and kept in-frame rearrangements with V and J called. Such tables lack part of the clones; where checked against another copy, unresolved V genes explain under half of the gap, and the rest is unexplained. The sample includes 73,000 or so clones, with roughly 90% observed a single time. The ten largest clones take up 6.5% to 9% of the sample. Sequencing was performed on peripheral blood. The receptors originated from a man aged 30-40 years with acute or convalescent COVID-19.

This clone came up a few times. The V call is TRBV28, the J call TRBJ1-6; D is unresolved. The CDR3 sequence is 14 residues long. Trimming shortened V by 2 bases and J by 8 bases, and 10 bases separated the two germline ends. Germline-derived CDR1 and CDR2 are MDHEN and SYDVKM. The CDR3 region has the DNA TGTGCCAGCAGTTTAACCCCCCGGGATTCACCCCTCCACTTT. Residues: CASSLTPRDSPLHF.

V gene TRBV10-3 combines with J gene TRBJ2-5; possibly TRBD1 for D (6 bases). Deletions cut 4 bases from V and 5 bases from J, with 14 bases between. Germline V gives CDR1 ENHRY, CDR2 SYGVKD. The CDR3 sequence is 14 residues long. In DNA form, the CDR3 reads TGTGCCATCAGTGGCAGGGGAAATGATGAGACCCAGTACTTC. It encodes CAISGRGNDETQYF.

The V and J genes are TRBV10-1 and TRBJ2-7; tentative D call: TRBD2 (7 bases). The CDR3 is 14 residues long. Germline CDR1 and CDR2: WNHNN and SYGVQD (reference sequence). The germline V and J ends were trimmed by 6 bases and 5 bases, with 17 bases remaining between them. CDR3 in DNA: TGCGCCAGCAGCGGGGGGCGGACACTCGACGAGCAGTACTTC. Its protein product is CASSGGRTLDEQYF.

The rearrangement links TRBV7-2 to TRBJ2-7, with D hard to call. CDR3 length: 16 residues. Trimming stripped 5 bases from V and 1 base from J, with 18 bases between. Germline V CDR1 and CDR2: SGHTA, FQGNSA. This CDR3 is CASSLRLRGLSYEQYF. CDR3 DNA sequence: TGTGCCAGCAGCCTCCGCCTTCGCGGCCTTTCCTACGAGCAGTACTTC.

The genes are TRBV3-1 (or the pseudogene TRBV3-2) and TRBJ2-5, with 7 bases matching TRBD1. V lost 6 bases to trimming and J lost 5 bases; unmatched junction nucleotides: 6. Germline CDR1 and CDR2: LGHDT and YNNKEL (reference sequence). The CDR3 runs to 13 residues. CDR3 in DNA: TGTGCCAGCAGTCCACAGGGGATCGAGACCCAGTACTTC. Translation: CASSPQGIETQYF.

The chain combines TRBV5-1 with TRBJ2-1; 12 bases are a match to TRBD1. The V gene's germline CDR1 is SGHRS and CDR2 YFSETQ. The CDR3 is 16 amino acids. The J segment lost 9 bases and the V segment lost 1 base, leaving 8 bases of the junction unmatched. The CDR3 DNA reads as TGCGCCAGCAGCTTGTACGGGGGACAGGGGGCTTCTGAGCAGTTCTTC. Translation gives CASSLYGGQGASEQFF.

This clone was found once. The V gene is TRBV29-1, the J gene TRBJ2-7; TRBD2 is a possible D gene (5 bases). The CDR3 loop spans 14 amino acids. Germline CDR1 reads SQVTM; CDR2 reads ANQGSEA. Trimming shortened V by 5 bases and J by 2 bases, and 16 bases separated the two germline ends. The DNA of the CDR3 is TGCAGCGTTCGGGGTGGGAGTGAGACCTACGAGCAGTACTTC. Encoded protein: CSVRGGSETYEQYF.

The chain is built from TRBV28 and TRBJ1-2; D might be TRBD1 (5 bases). Germline CDR1 reads MDHEN; CDR2 reads SYDVKM. Trimming removed 9 bases at V and 2 bases at J, with 7 bases between. The CDR3 contains 11 residues. CDR3 residues: CASQGNYGYTF. CDR3 nucleotides: TGTGCCAGTCAGGGAAACTATGGCTACACCTTC.

V usage is TRBV5-4 and J usage is TRBJ1-1, with D possibly matching TRBD1 (5 bases). Germline V gene data show CDR1 as SGHNT and CDR2 as YYREEE (reference sequence). The length of the CDR3 is 15 residues. V was shortened by 4 bases and J by 2 bases, with 15 bases between the two germline ends. The CDR3 loop is CASSLGGARNTEAFF. The CDR3 bases are TGTGCCAGCAGCCTTGGAGGGGCGCGAAACACTGAAGCTTTCTTT.

The chain combines TRBV4-1 with TRBJ2-7; 9 nucleotides match TRBD1. CDR3 size: 13 residues. The V and J ends lost 6 bases and 1 base, in that order; junction bases with no gene match: 1. Germline V gives CDR1 MGHRA, CDR2 YSYEKL. The CDR3 DNA sequence: TGCGCCAGCAGGGACAGGGGTTCCTACGAGCAGTACTTC. Protein: CASRDRGSYEQYF.

The V and J genes are TRBV7-2 and TRBJ2-1, with 8 bases that match TRBD2. V lost 8 bases and J lost 10; bases outside the gene matches: 1. The V gene's germline CDR1 is SGHTA and CDR2 FQGNSA. The CDR3 covers 10 residues. DNA for the CDR3: TGTGCCAGCGGGACTAGGGAGCAGTTCTTC. This translates into CASGTREQFF.

In DNA form, the CDR3 reads TGTGCCAGCAGTTCCCGCCAAGAGACCCAGTACTTC. This codes for CASSSRQETQYF. The chain links TRBV27 to TRBJ2-5; D remains ambiguous. The CDR3 extends over 12 amino acids. The V gene lost 4 bases and the J gene lost 1 base, with 4 bases spanning the gap. CDR1 and CDR2 from the germline V gene are MNHEY and SMNVEV (reference sequence).

This chain links TRBV27 with TRBJ1-1, with 7 nucleotides matching TRBD1. Germline V gene lookup returns CDR1 MNHEY and CDR2 SMNVEV (reference sequence). V lost 2 bases to trimming and J lost 0 bases; unmatched junction nucleotides: 9. This CDR3 has 17 residues. The CDR3 reads CASSLVGQLSVNTEAFF. The CDR3 bases are TGTGCCAGCAGTTTAGTGGGACAGCTCTCAGTGAACACTGAAGCTTTCTTT.

The genes are TRBV30 and TRBJ1-1; D is perhaps TRBD1 (6 bases). This CDR3 is built from 13 residues. Germline V gene data show CDR1 as GTSNPN and CDR2 as SVGIG (reference sequence). The V end was cut by 1 base, the J end by 4 bases, with 10 bases between. CDR3 DNA: TGTGCCTGGAGTGCTAAAGGGGGCACTGAAGCTTTCTTT. It translates to CAWSAKGGTEAFF.

The chain joins TRBV5-4 to TRBJ2-3, with 11 bases matching TRBD2. The germline V gene has CDR1 SGHNT and CDR2 YYREEE (reference sequence). V lost 6 bases, J lost 3 bases, and 9 bases stayed unmatched. This CDR3 is 16 amino acids long. The CDR3 region is CASTPGLAGGTDTQYF. The CDR3 nucleotides are TGTGCCAGCACCCCAGGGTTAGCGGGAGGGACAGATACGCAGTATTTT.

The genes are TRBV15 and TRBJ2-2, with D uncertain. The CDR3 loop spans 14 amino acids. V lost 2 bases, J lost 0 bases, and 4 bases lay in between. Germline CDR1 and CDR2: LNHNV and YYDKDF (reference sequence). The CDR3 coding sequence is TGTGCCACCAGCAGAACAGCGAACACCGGGGAGCTGTTTTTT. Amino acids: CATSRTANTGELFF.

V gene TRBV11-1 combines with J gene TRBJ2-5; 11 bases match TRBD2. Looked up from germline, CDR1 is SGHAT and CDR2 is FQDESV (reference sequence). J was trimmed by 5 bases and V by 3 bases; bases with no gene match: 8. This CDR3 is built from 16 residues. CDR3 amino acids: CASSFNSGRAVETQYF. The CDR3 DNA reads as TGTGCCAGCAGCTTTAATAGCGGGAGGGCCGTCGAGACCCAGTACTTC.

This clone was seen just once. V and J are TRBV28 and TRBJ2-7; D unresolved. V was shortened by 2 bases and J by 5 bases, with 10 bases between the two germline ends. The germline gives CDR1 MDHEN, CDR2 SYDVKM. This CDR3 has 13 amino acids. The CDR3 protein is CASSLDERHEQYF. DNA of the CDR3: TGTGCCAGCAGTTTAGATGAGCGTCACGAGCAGTACTTC.

This clone occurred once. The chain links TRBV6-5 to TRBJ2-7, with D possibly matching TRBD1 (6 bases). Trimming stripped 2 bases from V and 6 bases from J, with 8 bases between. From germline, CDR1 is MNHEY and CDR2 SVGAGI. This CDR3 has 12 amino acids. This CDR3 reads CASSYTGREQYF. The CDR3, as DNA: TGTGCCAGCAGTTACACAGGGCGCGAGCAGTACTTC.